This record looks at one T cell receptor (beta chain) sequence and its context. Its cognate antigen is unknown. This sample was included in a study of CD8+ T cells in alopecia areata. The germline V and J ends were trimmed by 5 bases and 4 bases, with 21 bases remaining between them. CDR1 and CDR2 (germline): SGHNT, YYREEE (reference sequence). The CDR3 is made up of 16 amino acids. RNA was extracted and reverse transcribed into cDNA as the sequencing template. Here immunoSEQ multiplex PCR was the method, and the copy in TCRdb shows in-frame clones only, minus some. Here the sample spans fewer than 110,000 clones, 55% being singletons. Study-level points and caveats: Patients shared TCRs less clearly than mice did, possibly for HLA-related reasons.

The receptor was derived from a human donor in good health. Sequencing input: CD4+ T cells sorted from blood. The V call is TRBV5-4, the J call TRBJ1-2, with D uncertain. The CDR3 DNA reads as TGTGCCAGCAGTCCTCAGAACACCGACTTCCCCTATGGCTACACCTTC. It encodes CASSPQNTDFPYGYTF. Full variable domain (rest looked up from reference TRBV5-4 and TRBJ1-2): ETGVTQSPTHLIKTRGQQVTLRCSSQSGHNTVSWYQQALGQGPQFIFQYYREEENGRGNFPPRFSGLQFPNYSSELNVNALELDDSALYLCASSPQNTDFPYGYTFGSGTRLTVV.